Reported below is one TCR beta chain. The antigen is undetermined. This specimen comes from a study of radiotherapy plus CTLA-4 blockade in lung cancer. In the study overall: Patients showed objective responses in about 20% of cases, and disease control was achieved by 25% to 35%.

The germline V gene encodes CDR1 SGHTA and CDR2 FQGTGA. The CDR3 has 15 amino acids. J was trimmed by 1 base and V by 5 bases; bases with no gene match: 3. General study findings and limits: Blood TCR clones of tumor origin expanded after radiotherapy plus ipilimumab.

The study gave focal radiation plus ipilimumab CTLA-4 blockade to patients with chemo-refractory metastatic non-small-cell lung cancer. The table came from immunoSEQ multiplex PCR; TCRdb's copy has only in-frame clones and leaves some out. In the table there are roughly 70,000 clones, roughly 84% of which are singletons. The source material was peripheral blood, sampled from a patient treated with radiotherapy plus ipilimumab. The source of this sequence is a human donor with non-small cell lung cancer that progressed on radiotherapy plus ipilimumab. This chain links TRBV7-3 with TRBJ2-1; 9 bases align to TRBD1. The CDR3 loop reads CASSPDRGSYNEQFF. The CDR3 DNA is TGTGCCAGCAGCCCCGACAGGGGGTCCTACAATGAGCAGTTCTTC.